This record looks at one TCR beta chain sequence and its context. Its antigen is not identified. The junction does not match germline at one end; this may be a read error. The sample originates from a study of cytomegalovirus exposure and HLA in healthy donors. The study, taken as a whole, reports: The likely origin of a cluster of highly shared sequence variants was a sequencing artifact. A later analysis reportedly found that, within productive TCRs, an Asian-associated ancestry cluster had fewer N-insertions than the mean observed across the approximately 660 donors. For TCR beta chains, V- and J-gene trimming was later linked to a missense DCLRE1C variant. Further analysis was carried out later, and it showed several of the most significant clusters appearing linked to common viral pathogens.

In germline, CDR1 is LNHDA, CDR2 SQIVND (reference sequence). The CDR3 covers 14 residues. The PCR was carried out with 60 Vbeta primers and 13 Jbeta primers. TCRdb keeps only in-frame clones here, not all; method: immunoSEQ multiplex PCR. Recorded for this sample: 150,000 to 200,000 clones. The material sequenced was PBMCs. The chain employs TRBV19 and TRBJ1-2, with TRBD1 matching over 9 bases. This TCR derives from a woman younger than 30 in good health and CMV-seropositive. CDR3 protein: CASSKGQGNDGYTF. CDR3 coding DNA: TGTGCCAGTAGTAAGGGACAGGGTAACGATGGCTACACCTTC.